This T cell receptor (beta chain) was sequenced in a study of shared clonotypes between healthy human individuals. Study-wide background: Per donor, CD8 memory used one plate, CD8 naive used two, CD4 memory used three and CD4 naive used three.

The method was immunoSEQ multiplex PCR; TCRdb's version includes in-frame clones alone and lacks a portion of them. The table lists some 740,000 clones, around 93% of them singletons. Positively selected for CCR7, the CD45RO-negative cells used as naive CD8 cells excluded terminally differentiated effector memory CD45RA+ cells. The receptor was derived from a man aged 25 to 45 in good health. The specimen was naive CD8+ T cells sorted from blood.

The CDR3 bases are TGTGCCAGCAGCGCCCCCGGCGCGGGGCACGAGAACTATGGCTACACCTTC. It specifies CASSAPGAGHENYGYTF. This chain uses TRBV9 with TRBJ1-2, with D possibly TRBD1 on 5 matching bases. This CDR3 spans 17 amino acids. Trimming shortened V by 3 bases and J by 2 bases, and 20 bases separated the two germline ends. CDR1 SGDLS and CDR2 YYNGEE come from the germline V gene.